One T cell receptor beta chain is described in this entry. Trimming cost V 1 base and J 6 bases; bases outside gene matches: 3. Germline values: CDR1 KGHSH, CDR2 LQKENI. The CDR3 loop spans 15 amino acids. This table comes from immunoSEQ multiplex PCR, and its TCRdb copy is limited to in-frame clones, with some not included. The sample carries 210,000 or so clones, around 89% recorded once. The sample comes from a study of blood T cell repertoires in COVID-19. Background on the study: COVID-19 samples, acute and convalescent, were from the United States, Italy and Spain.

V and J are TRBV18 and TRBJ1-6; 7 bases are shared with TRBD1. The origin of this receptor is a man younger than 40 with COVID-19, enrolled during active disease. The sequenced sample was peripheral blood. CDR3 in amino acids: CASSPQQGINSPLHF. As DNA, the CDR3 is TGTGCCAGCTCACCACAACAGGGGATTAATTCACCCCTCCACTTT. Supplemented by reference TRBV18 and TRBJ1-6, the full variable domain reads NAGVMQNPRHLVRRRGQEARLRCSPMKGHSHVYWYRQLPEEGLKFMVYLQKENIIDESGMPKERFSAEFPKEGPSILRIQQVVRGDSAAYFCASSPQQGINSPLHFGNGTRLTVT.